The 16 T cell receptor beta chains listed next were all sequenced from one sample in a study of a mutant IDH1 vaccine in newly diagnosed glioma. As for time point: baseline, week 1 (first vaccination visit). Treatment given: pre-vaccination baseline after standard-of-care therapy. Generated by immunoSEQ multiplex PCR, the TCRdb table keeps only in-frame clones and is missing some. The sample holds tens of thousands of clones; about four fifths are singletons and the top ten take 6% to 9.5%. The input for sequencing was PBMCs, taken from a glioma patient treated with radiotherapy, temozolomide or both. The receptors were sampled from a woman aged 45-65 years with glioma.

The sample holds a few counts of this clone. The chain links TRBV7-9 to TRBJ1-6; D possibly corresponds to TRBD1 (5 bases). Germline V gene lookup returns CDR1 SEHNR and CDR2 FQNEAQ (reference sequence). The CDR3 extends over 15 amino acids. The V gene lost 5 bases and the J gene lost 9 bases, with 17 bases spanning the gap. CDR3 coding DNA: TGTGCCAGCAGCCCAGCAACCCAGGGAGGTTCACCCCTCCACTTT. Its protein is CASSPATQGGSPLHF.

This chain links TRBV5-1 with TRBJ1-1, with D possibly TRBD1 on 6 matching bases. There are 16 residues in the CDR3. V lost 3 bases and J 7 bases, leaving 22 bases between the germline ends. Germline CDR1 is SGHRS and CDR2 is YFSETQ. CDR3 residues: CASSSQPGAGDGEAFF. CDR3 DNA: TGCGCCAGCAGCTCGCAACCGGGGGCAGGGGATGGTGAAGCTTTCTTT.

Of note for this clone: The same CDR3 can be traced to other DNA sequences in this sample. V gene TRBV9 combines with J gene TRBJ1-1; D is ambiguous. Trimming took 0 bases from V and 5 from J, leaving 8 bases between them. From germline, CDR1 is SGDLS and CDR2 YYNGEE. The CDR3 is made up of 13 amino acids. The CDR3 DNA is TGTGCCAGCAGCGTAGGGGTGGGAACTGAAGCTTTCTTT. Its protein is CASSVGVGTEAFF.

This clone was recorded at least ten times. This chain joins TRBV7-8 and TRBJ1-2; D call uncertain. Germline V CDR1 and CDR2: SGHVS, FQNEAQ. CDR3 length equals 14 residues. The V end lost 5 bases, the J end lost 0 bases, and 10 bases lay between the germline ends. The CDR3 bases are TGTGCCAGCAGCCGGACGGAGTCTAACTATGGCTACACCTTC. This translates into CASSRTESNYGYTF.

This chain connects TRBV7-9 to TRBJ2-1, with D hard to call. The CDR3 contains 13 residues. Per the germline V gene, CDR1 is SEHNR and CDR2 is FQNEAQ (reference sequence). V was pared by 6 bases and J by 5 bases, with 11 bases between. The CDR3 DNA follows: TGTGCCAGCAGTTGGACCCCCAACAATGAGCAGTTCTTC. Its translation is CASSWTPNNEQFF.

The chain uses TRBV14 and TRBJ2-7, with D tentatively TRBD2 (5 bases). This CDR3 contains 14 residues. From germline, CDR1 is SGHDN and CDR2 FVKESK. Deletions cut 1 base from V and 6 bases from J, with 13 bases between. This CDR3 is CASSQAWTVGEQYF. In nucleotides, the CDR3 is TGTGCCAGCAGCCAAGCCTGGACTGTCGGCGAGCAGTACTTC. The whole variable domain, remainder taken from reference TRBV14 and TRBJ2-7, is EAGVTQFPSHSVIEKGQTVTLRCDPISGHDNLYWYRRVMGKEIKFLLHFVKESKQDESGMPNNRFLAERTGGTYSTLKVQPAELEDSGVYFCASSQAWTVGEQYFGPGTRLTVT.

This clone came up a few times. This chain joins TRBV19 and TRBJ1-5; 7 bases map to TRBD1. The germline gives CDR1 LNHDA, CDR2 SQIVND (reference sequence). This CDR3 is 14 amino acids long. Unmatched junction bases numbered 5, after V lost 4 bases and J lost 5 bases. This CDR3 reads CASSRADRDQPQHF. CDR3 coding DNA: TGTGCCAGTAGTAGGGCAGACAGGGATCAGCCCCAGCATTTT.

The chain recombines TRBV4-2 with TRBJ2-3, with 7 bases aligning to TRBD2. The germline gives CDR1 LGHNA, CDR2 YNFKEQ. Losses at the gene ends were 4 bases for V and 5 bases for J; bases not matched to a gene: 15. The CDR3 is made up of 17 amino acids. The CDR3 region has the DNA TGTGCCAGCAGCCCTTCCCCTACCGGCGGGGGACTAGATACGCAGTATTTT. It codes for CASSPSPTGGGLDTQYF.

The CDR3 nucleotides read TGTGCCAGCTCACCTACGACGAACACTGAAGCTTTCTTT. This encodes CASSPTTNTEAFF. J is TRBJ1-1 and V is TRBV18; D is unresolved. The CDR3 extends over 13 amino acids. CDR1 KGHSH and CDR2 LQKENI come from the germline V gene. V was clipped by 3 bases and J by 1 base, with 6 bases between them. The full variable domain, its missing parts supplied by reference TRBV18 and TRBJ1-1, is NAGVMQNPRHLVRRRGQEARLRCSPMKGHSHVYWYRQLPEEGLKFMVYLQKENIIDESGMPKERFSAEFPKEGPSILRIQQVVRGDSAAYFCASSPTTNTEAFFGQGTRLTVV.

The J gene is TRBJ1-1, the V gene TRBV6-5; maybe TRBD1 (6 bases). Trimming shortened V by 2 bases and J by 3 bases, and 7 bases separated the two germline ends. This CDR3 is built from 13 residues. The V gene's germline CDR1 is MNHEY and CDR2 SVGAGI. CDR3: CASSYRQDTEAFF. The DNA of the CDR3 is TGTGCCAGCAGTTACAGACAGGACACTGAAGCTTTCTTT.

This clone was counted once. The V and J genes are TRBV19 and TRBJ2-7, with 11 bases identical to TRBD1. The CDR3 totals 15 residues. Germline V gene sequence: CDR1 LNHDA, CDR2 SQIVND (reference sequence). Trimming cost V 5 bases and J 6 bases; bases outside gene matches: 9. CDR3 DNA: TGTGCCAGTAGTCCTCGGACAGGGGGCGACGGCGAGCAGTACTTC. Amino acids: CASSPRTGGDGEQYF.

J is TRBJ2-7 and V is TRBV7-2; 11 nucleotides match TRBD2. This CDR3 is 16 amino acids long. Looked up from germline, CDR1 is SGHTA and CDR2 is FQGNSA. The V segment lost 5 bases and the J segment 7 bases; nucleotides outside the gene matches: 13. The CDR3 here is CASSDILIAGGQEQYF. DNA of the CDR3: TGTGCCAGCAGCGACATCTTAATAGCGGGGGGGCAAGAGCAGTACTTC.

The chain has TRBV5-6 and TRBJ1-6; D might be TRBD1 (5 bases). CDR1 and CDR2 from the germline V gene are SGHDT and YYEEEE. The CDR3 sequence is 14 residues long. The V end lost 2 bases, the J end lost 10 bases, and 13 bases lay between the germline ends. The CDR3 here is CASSFTGVGSPLHF. The CDR3 DNA sequence: TGTGCCAGCAGCTTCACAGGTGTGGGCTCACCCCTCCACTTT.

The chain recombines TRBV14 with TRBJ1-1; D is uncertain. V was clipped by 4 bases and J by 0 bases, with 6 bases between them. The CDR3 runs to 13 residues. CDR1 is SGHDN and CDR2 is FVKESK in the germline V gene. The CDR3 bases are TGTGCCAGCAGCCCTTCCATGAACACTGAAGCTTTCTTT. Its protein product is CASSPSMNTEAFF.

As to this clone: Additional DNA sequences in this sample encode the identical CDR3. V gene TRBV9 combines with J gene TRBJ1-2; D gene unclear. Germline V gives CDR1 SGDLS, CDR2 YYNGEE. This CDR3 spans 13 amino acids. Trimming pared 0 bases from V and 1 base from J, leaving 4 bases between. The CDR3 is CASSVDGNYGYTF. Written as DNA, the CDR3 is TGTGCCAGCAGCGTAGACGGTAACTATGGCTACACCTTC. The full variable domain, its missing parts supplied by reference TRBV9 and TRBJ1-2, is DSGVTQTPKHLITATGQRVTLRCSPRSGDLSVYWYQQSLDQGLQFLIQYYNGEERAKGNILERFSAQQFPDLHSELNLSSLELGDSALYFCASSVDGNYGYTFGSGTRLTVV.

This chain joins TRBV9 and TRBJ2-1; 13 bases agree with TRBD2. This CDR3 comprises 17 residues. Germline values: CDR1 SGDLS, CDR2 YYNGEE. The ends lost 4 bases at V and 4 bases at J; junction bases unmatched: 8. The CDR3 nucleotides are TGTGCCAGCAGCCTCTCCTCACTAGCGGGGGGGTACAATGAGCAGTTCTTC. Translating gives CASSLSSLAGGYNEQFF.